What follows are 18 T cell receptor beta chains derived from one specimen sequenced in a study of molecular identifiers for immune sequencing clone quantification (dated 2018 in TCRdb). Libraries were constructed by PCR. TCRdb records NextSeq 500 as the sequencer. TCRdb reran the public reads through fastp at Q25 and MiXCR, keeping productive beta chains. One record per CDR3 amino acid sequence lists the most common genes and DNA. This sample holds roughly 630,000 distinct CDR3 sequences; roughly 25% were observed only once. The top ten clones comprise 0.78% of the sample. Sequencing was done on a sample of naive CD8+ T cells from blood, with Jurkat cell RNA spiked in. The cell subset or site label, as the study defines it: FACS-sorted CD8+CD4-CCR7+CD45RA+ naive T cells. Every receptor here comes from a human donor in good health. Some libraries in this study had Jurkat cell RNA spiked in.

This clonotype was observed a handful of times. V and J are TRBV18 and TRBJ2-7; maybe TRBD1 (6 bases). The V gene's germline CDR1 is KGHSH and CDR2 LQKENI. The CDR3 runs 18 residues. The germline V and J ends were trimmed by 5 bases and 0 bases, with 23 bases remaining between them. The CDR3 protein is CASSFATLIGQSSYEQYF. The CDR3 DNA sequence: TGTGCCAGCTCATTTGCTACCCTCATCGGACAGAGCTCCTACGAGCAGTACTTC.

A remark on this clonotype: No conserved phenylalanine or tryptophan is present at the end of the CDR3, so a read error is the likely explanation. Here the CDR3 DNA reads TGCAGATGTGCCGGGACTGACTCCTACGTGCAGTACTCC. Translating it yields CRCAGTDSYVQYS. The chain joins TRBV20-1 to TRBJ2-7, with D maybe TRBD2 (6 bases). CDR1 is DFQATT, CDR2 SNEGSKA, per germline (reference sequence). CDR3 length: 13 amino acids.

The chain links TRBV20-1 to TRBJ2-2, with 7 positions matching TRBD2. This CDR3 spans 15 amino acids. Unmatched junction bases numbered 6, after V lost 1 base and J lost 4 bases. CDR1 is DFQATT and CDR2 is SNEGSKA in the germline V gene (reference sequence). The CDR3 bases are TGCAGTGCTAGAGGGGGCGGGAGCGGCACCGGGGAGCTGTTTTTT. Encoded protein: CSARGGGSGTGELFF.

This chain uses TRBV1 with TRBJ2-3. TRBV1 is described as a pseudogene. The CDR3 length is 16 residues. The DNA of the CDR3 is TGCACCAGCAGCCAAGGAGGACGGTTTTTCCAAGATACGCAGTATTTT. Protein: CTSSQGGRFFQDTQYF.

The V and J genes are TRBV20-1 and TRBJ2-7, with D perhaps being TRBD1 or TRBD2 (5 bases each). The CDR3 consists of 13 residues. Trimming left V 8 bases short and J 0 bases short, with 14 bases between. CDR1 DFQATT and CDR2 SNEGSKA come from the germline V gene (reference sequence). This chain's CDR3 is CSYRRTLSYEQYF. The CDR3 DNA reads as TGCAGTTACCGGAGGACACTCTCCTACGAGCAGTACTTC.

This clonotype has a handful of counts. V and J are TRBV7-8 and TRBJ1-5, with D perhaps matching TRBD1 (5 bases). V was cut by 5 bases and J by 9 bases, with 20 bases left in between. Per the germline V gene, CDR1 is SGHVS and CDR2 is FQNEAQ. The CDR3 consists of 15 residues. The CDR3 protein is CASSLTDGGRRPQHF. The CDR3 DNA reads TGTGCCAGCAGCCTTACGGACGGGGGACGTCGGCCCCAGCATTTT.

The genes are TRBV6-2 or TRBV6-3 and TRBJ2-3, with TRBD2 identical over 12 bases. The CDR3 loop spans 19 amino acids. The V segment lost 2 bases and the J segment 6 bases; nucleotides outside the gene matches: 15. Germline V lookup: CDR1 MNHEY, CDR2 SVGEGT. The CDR3 loop reads CASSYGSVTSGRMRDTQYF. CDR3 nucleotides: TGTGCCAGCAGTTACGGTTCGGTGACTAGCGGGAGAATGAGGGATACGCAGTATTTT.

This clonotype occurred many times. This chain connects TRBV29-1 to TRBJ2-3; 7 nucleotides agree with TRBD2. Germline loops: CDR1 SQVTM, CDR2 ANQGSEA. The V segment lost 0 bases and the J segment 1 base; nucleotides outside the gene matches: 7. The CDR3 consists of 16 residues. The CDR3 DNA sequence: TGCAGCGTTGAAGATCGTCTGGGAGGGGGCACAGATACGCAGTATTTT. Translating it yields CSVEDRLGGGTDTQYF.

This clonotype was detected only a few times. The rearrangement joins TRBV4-3 to TRBJ1-1; D is unclear. The CDR3 loop spans 16 amino acids. V lost 3 bases, J lost 1 base, and 15 bases lay in between. The germline CDR1 and CDR2 sequences are LGHNA and YSLEER. CDR3 protein: CASSQNYGEGNTEAFF. CDR3 sequence (DNA): TGCGCCAGCAGCCAGAATTACGGGGAGGGGAACACTGAAGCTTTCTTT.

This clonotype appeared many times. The rearrangement uses TRBV7-9 and TRBJ1-1; D remains unclear. V dropped 4 bases and J dropped 1 base, with 4 bases sitting between them. Germline V gives CDR1 SEHNR, CDR2 FQNEAQ (reference sequence). This CDR3 is built from 12 residues. The CDR3 DNA sequence: TGTGCCAGCAGCTCTAGGAACACTGAAGCTTTCTTT. This gives the protein CASSSRNTEAFF.

About this clonotype: A much larger clone lies one base from this, so it may be a read error. The chain recombines TRBV6-1 with TRBJ1-6; D uncertain. CDR3 length equals 12 residues. Per the germline V gene, CDR1 is MNHNS and CDR2 is SASEGT. The CDR3 sequence is CASSDVYSPIHF. CDR3 nucleotides: TGTGCCAGCAGTGATGTGTATTCACCCATCCACTTT.

The chain couples TRBV4-1 to TRBJ2-5; TRBD2 agrees at 8 bases. Germline V gives CDR1 MGHRA, CDR2 YSYEKL. This CDR3 contains 16 residues. J gave up 9 bases and V 4 bases, and 16 bases lay outside the gene matches. This CDR3 reads CASSPSPRGAYEAQYF. The CDR3 bases are TGCGCCAGCAGCCCGAGCCCGCGGGGGGCCTATGAGGCCCAGTACTTC.

The table lists this clonotype with many counts. This rearrangement joins TRBV5-6 to TRBJ2-7; 7 nucleotides agree with TRBD1. The V gene end was trimmed by 3 bases and the J gene end by 1 base; junction bases not matched to a gene: 7. Germline V CDR1 and CDR2: SGHDT, YYEEEE. The CDR3 runs 15 residues. CDR3 in amino acids: CASSYGTAPSYEQYF. CDR3 DNA: TGTGCCAGCAGCTATGGGACAGCCCCTTCCTACGAGCAGTACTTC.

There are many counts of this clonotype. The chain has TRBV27 and TRBJ2-6, with 8 bases lining up with TRBD1. Losses at the gene ends were 5 bases for V and 2 bases for J; bases not matched to a gene: 2. This CDR3 has 15 residues. Germline lookup yields CDR1 MNHEY and CDR2 SMNVEV (reference sequence). CDR3 sequence reads: CASSLTGAGANVLTF. In DNA form, the CDR3 reads TGTGCCAGCAGTCTGACAGGGGCTGGGGCCAACGTCCTGACTTTC.

This clonotype turned up a few times. This sequence joins TRBV12-3 or TRBV12-4 and TRBJ2-7, with 8 bases fitting TRBD1. The V segment lost 0 bases and the J segment 1 base; nucleotides outside the gene matches: 5. The CDR3 has 16 residues. The CDR3 spells CASSLATGVDSYEQYF. In DNA form, the CDR3 reads TGTGCCAGCAGTTTAGCGACAGGGGTGGATTCCTACGAGCAGTACTTC.

The V call is TRBV6-2 or TRBV6-3, the J call TRBJ2-1; no clear D. Germline CDR1 MNHEY, CDR2 SVGEGT. Trimming stripped 5 bases from V and 0 bases from J, with 14 bases between. The CDR3 loop spans 16 amino acids. The DNA of the CDR3 is TGTGCCAGCAGTCCCCGCGGCGTGAGCTCCTACAATGAGCAGTTCTTC. Translated, it gives CASSPRGVSSYNEQFF.

Concerning this clonotype itself: Just one base apart from a much larger clone, this may be a read error. The rearrangement joins TRBV12-3 or TRBV12-4 to TRBJ1-1; D unresolved. Trimming took off 4 bases at V and 12 bases at J, with 15 bases between the two ends. The CDR3 is made up of 12 amino acids. For the CDR3, the DNA is TGTGCCAGCAGTTATGGCAGACCTGAGACTTTCTTT. This sequence encodes CASSYGRPETFF.

There are many counts of this clonotype. The chain has TRBV4-2 and TRBJ2-5; no clear D gene. V shed 0 bases and J shed 6 bases, with 8 bases lying between them. Germline V CDR1 and CDR2: LGHNA, YNFKEQ. The length of the CDR3 is 13 residues. The CDR3 loop is CASSQERPQTQYF. The DNA of the CDR3 is TGTGCCAGCAGCCAAGAGCGGCCCCAGACCCAGTACTTC.